These T cell receptor beta chains were read from a single sample in a study of identical twins. TCRdb redid the calling of the 5' RACE reads with MiXCR, one entry per CDR3 protein. The sample lists hundreds of thousands of distinct CDR3 sequences, roughly 6.2% occurring once. The sample comprised naive T cells sorted from blood. These receptors all stem from a man between 18 and 29 years old in good health. Both conserved end residues are part of each CDR3. A D gene is named only where the DNA matches it firmly. Size is omitted from some rows. Given values are once, few, many or a class for expanded clones.

len	v_gene	j_gene	abundance	d_gene	CDR3aa	CDR3nt
17	TRBV7-2	TRBJ2-1	.	TRBD2	CASSTDGTSGTYNEQFF	TGTGCCAGCAGCACCGACGGGACTAGCGGGACCTACAATGAGCAGTTCTTC
15	TRBV24-1	TRBJ2-6	many	.	CATSDWGPGANVLTF	TGTGCCACCAGTGACTGGGGCCCTGGGGCCAACGTCCTGACTTTC
17	TRBV6-5	TRBJ2-1	few	TRBD2	CASSYRGRTSSYNEQFF	TGTGCCAGCAGTTATAGGGGAAGGACTAGTTCCTACAATGAGCAGTTCTTC
13	TRBV28	TRBJ1-1	many	.	CASNWGRGTEAFF	TGTGCCAGCAATTGGGGACGAGGAACTGAAGCTTTCTTT
15	TRBV18	TRBJ2-1	.	TRBD2	CASSPSGTTNNEQFF	TGTGCCAGCTCACCTAGCGGGACCACCAACAATGAGCAGTTCTTC
12	TRBV10-3	TRBJ2-1	few	.	CAISEPSVEQFF	TGTGCCATCAGTGAGCCCTCGGTTGAGCAGTTCTTC
16	TRBV5-5	TRBJ2-3	many	.	CASSLVWQGLSDTQYF	TGTGCCAGCAGCTTGGTCTGGCAGGGCTTGTCAGATACGCAGTATTTT
17	TRBV27	TRBJ2-1	many	TRBD1	CASSPTRTGGSYNEQFF	TGTGCCAGCAGCCCGACCCGGACAGGGGGCTCATACAATGAGCAGTTCTTC
16	TRBV30	TRBJ2-1	.	.	CAWSDPGWRFMNEQFF	TGTGCCTGGAGTGATCCAGGGTGGCGTTTTATGAATGAGCAGTTCTTC
15	TRBV25-1	TRBJ2-5	many	TRBD1	CASSPTTGVQETQYF	TGTGCCAGCAGTCCGACCACAGGGGTCCAAGAGACCCAGTACTTC
16	TRBV5-5	TRBJ2-1	.	TRBD2	CASSYLGGGSWEEQFF	TGTGCCAGCAGCTACCTTGGGGGGGGGAGCTGGGAGGAGCAGTTCTTC
13	TRBV7-7	TRBJ1-4	.	TRBD1	CASSLDRGEKLFF	TGTGCCAGCAGCTTGGACAGGGGTGAAAAACTGTTTTTT
14	TRBV5-1	TRBJ2-4	.	.	CASSLAVDRDIQYF	TGCGCCAGCAGCTTGGCCGTGGACAGAGACATTCAGTACTTC
12	TRBV29-1	TRBJ2-3	many	.	CSVESSRDTQYF	TGCAGCGTTGAATCTAGCAGAGATACGCAGTATTTT
15	TRBV27	TRBJ1-1	many	.	CASSLFTGKGTEAFF	TGTGCCAGCAGTTTATTTACAGGGAAGGGCACTGAAGCTTTCTTT
13	TRBV6-1	TRBJ1-5	few	.	CASSEIVRQPQHF	TGTGCCAGCAGTGAAATCGTGAGGCAGCCCCAGCATTTT
14	TRBV13	TRBJ2-5	many	TRBD2	CASSGLAGQETQYF	TGTGCCAGCAGCGGACTAGCGGGGCAAGAGACCCAGTACTTC
16	TRBV5-5	TRBJ2-1	many	TRBD2	CASSTKREGQYNEQFF	TGTGCCAGCAGCACGAAGCGGGAGGGCCAATACAATGAGCAGTTCTTC
15	TRBV7-3	TRBJ2-7	few	.	CASSLSAGLPYEQYF	TGTGCCAGCAGCTTGTCTGCGGGACTCCCTTACGAGCAGTACTTC
16	TRBV5-1	TRBJ1-3	many	.	CASSLSSGFGGNTIYF	TGCGCCAGCAGCCTATCCTCCGGGTTTGGTGGAAACACCATATATTTT
19	TRBV5-1	TRBJ2-3	few	TRBD1	CASSRRRDRGPARADTQYF	TGCGCCAGCAGCCGCAGACGGGACAGGGGGCCAGCGAGGGCAGATACGCAGTATTTT
14	TRBV5-1	TRBJ2-5	few	.	CASSGVLAGETQYF	TGCGCCAGCAGCGGAGTTTTGGCGGGAGAGACCCAGTACTTC
13	TRBV7-2	TRBJ2-5	few	TRBD1	CASSDGQGETQYF	TGTGCCAGCAGCGACGGACAGGGCGAGACCCAGTACTTC
13	TRBV6-1	TRBJ2-2	many	.	CASSDRNTGELFF	TGTGCCAGCAGTGACAGGAACACCGGGGAGCTGTTTTTT
13	TRBV7-8	TRBJ2-7	few	.	CASSWGSLRRQYF	TGTGCCAGCAGCTGGGGGTCCCTGAGGAGGCAGTACTTC
13	TRBV25-1	TRBJ1-1	few	.	CASSELPWTEAFF	TGTGCCAGCAGTGAATTGCCCTGGACTGAAGCTTTCTTT
14	TRBV20-1	TRBJ2-7	few	TRBD1	CSARGGQGLYEQYF	TGCAGTGCTAGAGGTGGACAGGGTCTGTACGAGCAGTACTTC
16	TRBV14	TRBJ2-1	.	TRBD1	CASSLSRGHSYNEQFF	TGTGCCAGCAGCCTTTCGAGGGGGCACTCCTACAATGAGCAGTTCTTC
12	TRBV7-6	TRBJ2-7	once	.	CASSLANWEQYF	TGTGCCAGCAGCTTGGCCAACTGGGAGCAGTACTTC
14	TRBV11-2	TRBJ1-1	few	TRBD1	CASTDPRTGTEAFF	TGTGCCAGCACCGACCCGCGGACAGGGACTGAAGCTTTCTTT
15	TRBV5-6	TRBJ2-2	many	TRBD2	CASSLAGGPPGELFF	TGTGCCAGCAGCTTGGCGGGAGGGCCGCCCGGGGAGCTGTTTTTT
11	TRBV29-1	TRBJ2-7	many	.	CSVTDGYEQYF	TGCAGCGTAACCGACGGCTACGAGCAGTACTTC
15	TRBV27	TRBJ2-1	.	TRBD1	CASTKTGTANNEQFF	TGTGCCAGCACCAAAACCGGGACAGCCAACAATGAGCAGTTCTTC
12	TRBV20-1	TRBJ1-1	.	.	CSASHRNTEAFF	TGCAGTGCTAGTCATCGGAACACTGAAGCTTTCTTT
14	TRBV5-1	TRBJ2-1	many	TRBD2	CASSNLAGGNEQFF	TGCGCCAGCAGCAACCTAGCGGGAGGGAATGAGCAGTTCTTC
11	TRBV6-2/TRBV6-3	TRBJ2-1	.	.	CASSYLGWQFF	TGTGCCAGCAGTTACTTGGGCTGGCAGTTCTTC
16	TRBV6-5	TRBJ2-6	many	.	CASSYLTGLGANVLTF	TGTGCCAGCAGTTACTTAACAGGGCTCGGGGCCAACGTCCTGACTTTC
16	TRBV24-1	TRBJ2-7	.	TRBD1	CATSDPSGDSPYEQYF	TGTGCCACCAGTGATCCCTCCGGGGACAGTCCCTACGAGCAGTACTTC
11	TRBV20-1	TRBJ1-2	few	.	CSARRAGGYTF	TGCAGTGCTAGGAGGGCTGGAGGCTACACCTTC
14	TRBV6-2/TRBV6-3	TRBJ2-6	many	.	CASSYLVGANVLTF	TGTGCCAGCAGTTACCTCGTTGGGGCCAACGTCCTGACTTTC
14	TRBV7-2	TRBJ2-2	many	TRBD2	CASSLLSSGGELFF	TGTGCCAGCAGCTTGCTATCTAGCGGCGGGGAGCTGTTTTTT